Reported below is one TCR beta chain. The record originates from a study of T cell responses to AZD1222 COVID-19 vaccine. Measured with immunoSEQ multiplex PCR; TCRdb has only the in-frame clones, and not every one. Seen here are approximately 100,000 clones, approximately 91% observed once, and the top ten hold 9.5% to 15%. Trimming removed 6 bases at V and 0 bases at J, with 9 bases between. CDR3 length: 13 residues. CDR1 and CDR2 from the germline V gene are MNHEY and SVGAGI. The specimen comprised peripheral blood, sampled on day 0 of MenACWY control vaccination. This TCR derives from an adult in good health. This chain joins TRBV6-5 and TRBJ2-7, with D perhaps TRBD1 (5 bases). The CDR3 is CASRFRASYEQYF. In nucleotides, the CDR3 is TGTGCCAGCAGATTCAGGGCCTCCTACGAGCAGTACTTC.